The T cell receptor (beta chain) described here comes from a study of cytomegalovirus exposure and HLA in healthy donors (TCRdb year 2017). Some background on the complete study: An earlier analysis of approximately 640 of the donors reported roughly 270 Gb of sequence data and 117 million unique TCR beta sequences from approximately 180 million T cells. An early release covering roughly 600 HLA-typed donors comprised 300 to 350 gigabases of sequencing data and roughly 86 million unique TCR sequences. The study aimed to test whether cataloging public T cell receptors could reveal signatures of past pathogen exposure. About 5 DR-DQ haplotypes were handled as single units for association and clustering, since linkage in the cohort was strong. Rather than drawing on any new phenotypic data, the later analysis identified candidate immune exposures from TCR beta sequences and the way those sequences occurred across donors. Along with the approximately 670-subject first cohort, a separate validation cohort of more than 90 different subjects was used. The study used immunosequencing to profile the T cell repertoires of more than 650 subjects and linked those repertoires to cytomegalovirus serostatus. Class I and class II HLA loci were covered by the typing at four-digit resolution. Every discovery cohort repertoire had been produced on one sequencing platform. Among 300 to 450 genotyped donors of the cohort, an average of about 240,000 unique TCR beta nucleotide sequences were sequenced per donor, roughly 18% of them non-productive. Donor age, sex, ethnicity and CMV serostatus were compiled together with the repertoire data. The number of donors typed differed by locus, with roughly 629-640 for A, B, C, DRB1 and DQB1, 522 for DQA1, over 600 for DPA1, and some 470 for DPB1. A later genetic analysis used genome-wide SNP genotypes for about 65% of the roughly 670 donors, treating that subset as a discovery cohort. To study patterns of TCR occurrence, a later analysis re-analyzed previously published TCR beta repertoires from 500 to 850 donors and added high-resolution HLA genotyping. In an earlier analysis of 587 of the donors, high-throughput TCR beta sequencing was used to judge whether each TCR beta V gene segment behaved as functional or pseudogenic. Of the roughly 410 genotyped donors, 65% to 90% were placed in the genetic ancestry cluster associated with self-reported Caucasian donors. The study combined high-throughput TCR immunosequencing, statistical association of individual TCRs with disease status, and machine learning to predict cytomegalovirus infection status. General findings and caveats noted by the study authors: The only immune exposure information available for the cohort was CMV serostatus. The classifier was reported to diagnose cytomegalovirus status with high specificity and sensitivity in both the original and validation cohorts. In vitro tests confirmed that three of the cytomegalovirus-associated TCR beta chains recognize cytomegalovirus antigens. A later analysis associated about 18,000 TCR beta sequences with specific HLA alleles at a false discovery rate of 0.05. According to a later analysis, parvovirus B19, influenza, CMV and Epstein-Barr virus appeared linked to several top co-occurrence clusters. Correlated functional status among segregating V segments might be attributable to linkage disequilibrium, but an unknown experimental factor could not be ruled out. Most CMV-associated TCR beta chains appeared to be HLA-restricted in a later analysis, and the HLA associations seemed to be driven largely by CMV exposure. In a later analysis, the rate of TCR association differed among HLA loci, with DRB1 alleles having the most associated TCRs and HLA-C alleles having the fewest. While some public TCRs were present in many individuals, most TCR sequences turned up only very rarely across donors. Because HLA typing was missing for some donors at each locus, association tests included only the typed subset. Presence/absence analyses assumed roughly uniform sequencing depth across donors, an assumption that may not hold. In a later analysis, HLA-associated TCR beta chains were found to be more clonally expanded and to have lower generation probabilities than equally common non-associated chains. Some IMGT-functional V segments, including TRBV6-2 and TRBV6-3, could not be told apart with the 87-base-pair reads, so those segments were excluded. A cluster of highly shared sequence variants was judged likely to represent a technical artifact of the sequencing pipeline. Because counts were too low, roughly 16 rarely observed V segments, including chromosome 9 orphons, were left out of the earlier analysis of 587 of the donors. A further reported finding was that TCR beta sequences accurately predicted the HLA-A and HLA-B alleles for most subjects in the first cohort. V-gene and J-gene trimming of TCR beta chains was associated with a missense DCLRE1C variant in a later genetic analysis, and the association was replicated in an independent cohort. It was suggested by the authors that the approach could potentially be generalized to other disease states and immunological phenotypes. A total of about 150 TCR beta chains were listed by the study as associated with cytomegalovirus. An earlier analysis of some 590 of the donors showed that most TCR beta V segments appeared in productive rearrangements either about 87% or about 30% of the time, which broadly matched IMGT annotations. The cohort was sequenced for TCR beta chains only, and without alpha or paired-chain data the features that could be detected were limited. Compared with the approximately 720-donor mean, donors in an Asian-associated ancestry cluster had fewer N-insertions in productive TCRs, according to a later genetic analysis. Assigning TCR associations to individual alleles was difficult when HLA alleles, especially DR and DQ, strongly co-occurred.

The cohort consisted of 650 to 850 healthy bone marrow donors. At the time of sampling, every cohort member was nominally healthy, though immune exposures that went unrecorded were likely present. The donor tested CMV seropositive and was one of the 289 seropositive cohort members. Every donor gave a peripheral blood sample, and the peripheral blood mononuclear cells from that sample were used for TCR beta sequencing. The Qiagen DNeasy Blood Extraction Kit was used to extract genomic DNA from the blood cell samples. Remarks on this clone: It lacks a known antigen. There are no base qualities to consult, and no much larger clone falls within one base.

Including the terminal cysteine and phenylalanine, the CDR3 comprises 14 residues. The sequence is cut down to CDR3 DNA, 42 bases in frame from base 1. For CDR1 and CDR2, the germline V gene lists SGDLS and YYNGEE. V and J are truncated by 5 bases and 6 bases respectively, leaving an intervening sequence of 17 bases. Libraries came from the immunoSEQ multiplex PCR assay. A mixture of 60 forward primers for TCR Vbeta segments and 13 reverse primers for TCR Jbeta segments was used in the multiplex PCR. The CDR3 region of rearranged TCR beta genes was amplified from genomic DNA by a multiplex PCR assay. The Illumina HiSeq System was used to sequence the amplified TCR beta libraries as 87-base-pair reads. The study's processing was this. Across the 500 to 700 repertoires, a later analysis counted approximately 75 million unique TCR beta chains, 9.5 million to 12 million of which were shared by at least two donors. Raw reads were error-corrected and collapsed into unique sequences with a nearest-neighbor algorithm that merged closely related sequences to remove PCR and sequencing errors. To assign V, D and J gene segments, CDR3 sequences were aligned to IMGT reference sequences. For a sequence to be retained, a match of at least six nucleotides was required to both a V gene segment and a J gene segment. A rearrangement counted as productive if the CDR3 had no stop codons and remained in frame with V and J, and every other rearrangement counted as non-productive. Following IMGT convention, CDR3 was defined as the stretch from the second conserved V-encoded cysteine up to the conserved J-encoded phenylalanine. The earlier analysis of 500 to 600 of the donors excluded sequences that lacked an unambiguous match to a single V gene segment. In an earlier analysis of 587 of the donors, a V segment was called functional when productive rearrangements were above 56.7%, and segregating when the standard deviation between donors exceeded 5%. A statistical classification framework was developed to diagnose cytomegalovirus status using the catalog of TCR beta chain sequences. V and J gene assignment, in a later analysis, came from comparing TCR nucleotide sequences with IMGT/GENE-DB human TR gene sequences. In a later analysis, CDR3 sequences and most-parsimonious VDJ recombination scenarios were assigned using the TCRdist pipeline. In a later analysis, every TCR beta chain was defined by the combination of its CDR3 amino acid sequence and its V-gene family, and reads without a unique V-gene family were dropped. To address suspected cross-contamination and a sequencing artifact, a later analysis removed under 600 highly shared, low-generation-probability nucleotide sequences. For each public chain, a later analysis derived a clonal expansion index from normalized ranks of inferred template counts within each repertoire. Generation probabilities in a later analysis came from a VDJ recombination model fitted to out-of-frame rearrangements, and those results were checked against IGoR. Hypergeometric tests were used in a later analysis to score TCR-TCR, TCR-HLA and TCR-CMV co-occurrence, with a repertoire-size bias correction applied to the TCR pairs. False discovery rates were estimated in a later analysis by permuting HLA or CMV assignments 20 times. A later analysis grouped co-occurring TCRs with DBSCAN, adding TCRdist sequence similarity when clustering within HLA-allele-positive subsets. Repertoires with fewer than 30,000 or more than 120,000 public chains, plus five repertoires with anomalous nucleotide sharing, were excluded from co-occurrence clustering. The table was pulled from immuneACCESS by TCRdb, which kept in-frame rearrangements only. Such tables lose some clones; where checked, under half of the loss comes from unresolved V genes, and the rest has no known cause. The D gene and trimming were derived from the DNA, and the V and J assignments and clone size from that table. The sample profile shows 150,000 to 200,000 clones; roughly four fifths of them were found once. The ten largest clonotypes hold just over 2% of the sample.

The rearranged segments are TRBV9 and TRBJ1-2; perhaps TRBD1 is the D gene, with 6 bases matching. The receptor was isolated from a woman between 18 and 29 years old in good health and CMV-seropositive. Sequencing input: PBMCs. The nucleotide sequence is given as TGTGCCAGCAGTTTGCTTGGGGGGGGCGATGGCTACACCTTC. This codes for CASSLLGGGDGYTF.